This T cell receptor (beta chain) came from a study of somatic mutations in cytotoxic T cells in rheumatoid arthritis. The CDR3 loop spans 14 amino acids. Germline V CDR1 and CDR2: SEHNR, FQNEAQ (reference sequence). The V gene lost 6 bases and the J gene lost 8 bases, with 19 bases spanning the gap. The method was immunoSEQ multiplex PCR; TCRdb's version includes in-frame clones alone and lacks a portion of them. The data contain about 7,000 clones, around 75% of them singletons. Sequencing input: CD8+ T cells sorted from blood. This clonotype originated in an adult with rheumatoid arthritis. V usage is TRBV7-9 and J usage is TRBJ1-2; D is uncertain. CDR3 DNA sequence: TGTGCCAGCAGTTTCGGGTCCTCCCGGCGGGGCTACACCTTC. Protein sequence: CASSFGSSRRGYTF.